A single sample gave rise to the 14 T cell receptor beta chains below, sequenced in a study of OX40 agonist ivuxolimab in advanced cancers. TCRdb keeps only in-frame clones here, not all; method: immunoSEQ multiplex PCR. This table holds about 17,000 clones, approximately 82% found once. The material was CD4+ or CD8+ T cells sorted from blood, obtained in a trial of the OX40 agonist ivuxolimab. These receptors were taken from an adult with an advanced solid tumor such as melanoma, head and neck, liver or kidney cancer.

The chain uses TRBV14 and TRBJ1-4; D remains ambiguous. This CDR3 has 16 amino acids. Trimming cost V 1 base and J 4 bases, with 13 bases left between them. The V gene's germline CDR1 is SGHDN and CDR2 FVKESK. The CDR3 reads CASSQVSGSYNEKLFF. The CDR3 DNA reads as TGTGCCAGCAGCCAAGTCAGTGGCAGCTATAATGAAAAACTGTTTTTT.

V is TRBV28 and J is TRBJ1-1; weak D call: TRBD1 (6 bases). V lost 2 bases and J lost 7, with 11 bases in between. Germline V gene lookup returns CDR1 MDHEN and CDR2 SYDVKM. This CDR3 spans 13 amino acids. CDR3 sequence reads: CASSLTGFVEAFF. Written as DNA, the CDR3 is TGTGCCAGCAGTTTAACAGGGTTTGTTGAAGCTTTCTTT.

The J gene is TRBJ1-1, the V gene TRBV13; D not resolved. CDR3 length: 12 residues. Between the trimmed V and J ends, which lost 3 bases and 5 bases, there was a span of 7 bases. Germline values: CDR1 PRHDT, CDR2 FYEKMQ (reference sequence). The chain's CDR3 is CASSLGRTEAFF. CDR3 nucleotide sequence: TGTGCCAGCAGCTTGGGTCGGACTGAAGCTTTCTTT.

The chain combines TRBV4-2 with TRBJ1-5; D call uncertain. The CDR3 is made up of 14 amino acids. Germline V lookup: CDR1 LGHNA, CDR2 YNFKEQ. V lost 0 bases to trimming and J lost 5 bases, with 8 bases between them. As DNA, the CDR3 is TGTGCCAGCAGCCAAGATGTAGCTGATCAGCCCCAGCATTTT. This codes for CASSQDVADQPQHF.

The chain links TRBV6-1 to TRBJ2-1; possible D gene TRBD2, 5 bases. V dropped 5 bases and J dropped 2 bases, with 13 bases sitting between them. Germline CDR1 MNHNS, CDR2 SASEGT. CDR3 length: 15 residues. This chain's CDR3 is CASSFPRGTYNEQFF. The CDR3 region has the DNA TGTGCCAGCAGTTTCCCGAGAGGGACCTACAATGAGCAGTTCTTC.

V and J are TRBV5-1 and TRBJ2-2; D is unresolved. In germline, CDR1 is SGHRS, CDR2 YFSETQ. Trimming cost V 6 bases and J 0 bases, with 6 bases left between them. CDR3 length equals 13 residues. The CDR3 region is CASTLSNTGELFF. CDR3 DNA: TGCGCCAGCACTTTATCGAACACCGGGGAGCTGTTTTTT.

V is TRBV7-8 and J is TRBJ2-7; D possibly corresponds to TRBD1 (5 bases). The germline V gene has CDR1 SGHVS and CDR2 FQNEAQ. The CDR3 sequence is 15 residues long. V lost 4 bases and J lost 2, with 15 bases in between. CDR3 in amino acids: CASSSQGPDTYEQYF. The CDR3 nucleotides read TGTGCCAGCAGCTCTCAGGGCCCTGACACCTACGAGCAGTACTTC.

The chain employs TRBV6-4 and TRBJ2-1, with 11 bases fitting TRBD2. The CDR3 runs to 20 residues. The germline V gene has CDR1 MRHNA and CDR2 SNTAGT. Trimming at V came to 2 bases and at J to 5 bases, leaving 17 bases not matched to a gene. CDR3 bases: TGTGCCAGCAGTGACCCGGGACTAGCGGCAGCAGGGTTCATCCACAATGAGCAGTTCTTC. Amino acid sequence: CASSDPGLAAAGFIHNEQFF.

This clone was seen a single time. The gene calls are TRBV28 and TRBJ2-2; no firm D call. Germline assignment: CDR1 MDHEN and CDR2 SYDVKM. V lost 5 bases to trimming and J lost 4 bases, with 8 bases between them. The CDR3 is 13 amino acids. CDR3 DNA: TGTGCCAGCAGTAGGGTTAGCACCGGGGAGCTGTTTTTT. It codes for CASSRVSTGELFF.

The chain is built from TRBV6-6 and TRBJ1-4, with D tentatively TRBD1 (5 bases). There are 15 residues in the CDR3. Germline V gives CDR1 MNHNY, CDR2 SVGAGI (reference sequence). The ends were cut back, 6 bases at V and 2 bases at J, with 13 bases in the middle. CDR3 DNA: TGTGCCAGCAGCCCCGGGGCGGGGACTAATGAAAAACTGTTTTTT. Translating it yields CASSPGAGTNEKLFF.

The count of this clone is one. The chain links TRBV6-5 to TRBJ1-6; no definite D call. Germline CDR1 reads MNHEY; CDR2 reads SVGAGI. Trimming shortened V by 0 bases and J by 7 bases, and 13 bases separated the two germline ends. The CDR3 is made up of 16 amino acids. The CDR3 nucleotides are TGTGCCAGCAGTTACTCGATTGGGCGGTCAAATTCACCCCTCCACTTT. Protein: CASSYSIGRSNSPLHF.

This sequence joins TRBV6-5 and TRBJ1-1; the match to TRBD1 covers 9 bases. Trimming at V came to 7 bases and at J to 6 bases, leaving 9 bases not matched to a gene. Per the germline V gene, CDR1 is MNHEY and CDR2 is SVGAGI. The CDR3 is made up of 14 amino acids. The CDR3 here is CASIRLGQGPEAFF. CDR3 DNA: TGTGCCAGCATTCGCTTGGGACAGGGCCCTGAAGCTTTCTTT.

The V gene is TRBV28, the J gene TRBJ1-5; the D gene is possibly TRBD1 (6 bases). The CDR3 extends over 12 amino acids. Germline loops: CDR1 MDHEN, CDR2 SYDVKM. V lost 10 bases, J lost 4 bases, and 11 bases lay in between. The CDR3 reads CATRDTNQPQHF. CDR3 nucleotide sequence: TGTGCCACCAGGGACACAAATCAGCCCCAGCATTTT.

The chain carries TRBV7-2 and TRBJ1-3; D possibly corresponds to TRBD1 (6 bases). The CDR3 runs 15 residues. V shed 2 bases and J shed 4 bases, with 12 bases lying between them. Germline CDR1 and CDR2: SGHTA and FQGNSA. CDR3 sequence: CASSLQGTNGNTIYF. CDR3 in DNA: TGTGCCAGCAGCTTACAGGGGACAAACGGAAACACCATATATTTT.